This TCR beta chain stems from a study of blood T cell repertoires in COVID-19. Study at large: T cells, B-cell-depleted T cells, or PBMCs supplied cDNA or gDNA.

The germline gives CDR1 SGHRS, CDR2 YFSETQ. The trim removed 0 bases at V and 7 bases at J, leaving 12 bases unmatched. The CDR3 covers 17 residues. The assay was immunoSEQ multiplex PCR, and TCRdb's table has in-frame clones only and misses some. The repertoire holds around 52,000 clones, 82% seen once, with around 21% in the top ten. The sequencing sample was made of peripheral blood. The TCR was taken from a woman aged 55 to 70 with acute or convalescent COVID-19. The V call is TRBV5-1, the J call TRBJ2-3; 9 bases align to TRBD1. This CDR3 reads CASSLGPPGQGGNTQYF. The CDR3 DNA sequence: TGCGCCAGCAGCTTGGGCCCCCCGGGACAGGGAGGAAATACGCAGTATTTT.